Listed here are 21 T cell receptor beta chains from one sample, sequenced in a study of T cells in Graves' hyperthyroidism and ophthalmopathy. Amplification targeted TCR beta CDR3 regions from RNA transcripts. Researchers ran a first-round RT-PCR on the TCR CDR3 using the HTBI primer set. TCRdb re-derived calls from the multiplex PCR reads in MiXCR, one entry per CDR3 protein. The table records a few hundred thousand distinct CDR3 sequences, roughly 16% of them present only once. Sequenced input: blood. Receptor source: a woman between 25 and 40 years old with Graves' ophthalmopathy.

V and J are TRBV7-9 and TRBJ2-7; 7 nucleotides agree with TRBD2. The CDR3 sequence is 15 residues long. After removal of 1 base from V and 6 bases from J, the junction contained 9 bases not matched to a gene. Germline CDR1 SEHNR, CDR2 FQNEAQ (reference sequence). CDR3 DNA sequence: TGTGCCAGCAGCTTAGGGGCGGGAGTTCTCCTCGAGCAGTACTTC. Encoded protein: CASSLGAGVLLEQYF.

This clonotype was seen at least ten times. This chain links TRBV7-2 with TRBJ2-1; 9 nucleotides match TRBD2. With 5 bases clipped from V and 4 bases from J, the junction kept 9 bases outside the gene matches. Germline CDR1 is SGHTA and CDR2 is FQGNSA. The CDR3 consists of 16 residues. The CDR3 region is CASSQHRLADYNEQFF. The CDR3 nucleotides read TGTGCCAGCAGCCAACACCGACTAGCGGATTACAATGAGCAGTTCTTC.

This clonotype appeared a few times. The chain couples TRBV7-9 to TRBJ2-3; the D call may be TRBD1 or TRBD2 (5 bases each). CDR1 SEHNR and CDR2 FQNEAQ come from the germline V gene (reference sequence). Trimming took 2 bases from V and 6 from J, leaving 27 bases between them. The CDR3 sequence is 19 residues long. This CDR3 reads CASSLRQPRGRARRDTQYF. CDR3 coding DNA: TGTGCCAGCAGCTTACGCCAGCCTCGGGGCAGGGCAAGGCGGGATACGCAGTATTTT. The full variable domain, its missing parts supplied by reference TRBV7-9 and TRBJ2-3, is DTGVSQNPRHKITKRGQNVTFRCDPISEHNRLYWYRQTLGQGPEFLTYFQNEAQLEKSRLLSDRFSAERPKGSFSTLEIQRTEQGDSAMYLCASSLRQPRGRARRDTQYFGPGTRLTVL.

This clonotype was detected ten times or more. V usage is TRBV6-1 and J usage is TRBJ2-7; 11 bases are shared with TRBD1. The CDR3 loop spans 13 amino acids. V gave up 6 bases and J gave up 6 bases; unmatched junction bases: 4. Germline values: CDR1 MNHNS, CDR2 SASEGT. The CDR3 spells CASRGQGAIEQYF. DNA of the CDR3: TGTGCCAGCAGAGGACAGGGGGCTATCGAGCAGTACTTC.

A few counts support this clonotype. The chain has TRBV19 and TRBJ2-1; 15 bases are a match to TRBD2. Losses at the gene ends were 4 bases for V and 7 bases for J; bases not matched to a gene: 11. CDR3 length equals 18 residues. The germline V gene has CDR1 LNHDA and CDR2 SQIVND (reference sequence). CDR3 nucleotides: TGTGCCAGTAGTACCCCGAGGAGGACTAGCGGGAGGGGGAATGAGCAGTTCTTC. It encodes CASSTPRRTSGRGNEQFF.

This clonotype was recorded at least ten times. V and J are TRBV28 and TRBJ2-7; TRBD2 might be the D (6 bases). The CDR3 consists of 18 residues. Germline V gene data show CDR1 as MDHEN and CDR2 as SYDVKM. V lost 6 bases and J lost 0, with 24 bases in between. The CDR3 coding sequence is TGTGCCAGCAGCAAGCGGGTAGGATCACGCATAAGCTCCTACGAGCAGTACTTC. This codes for CASSKRVGSRISSYEQYF.

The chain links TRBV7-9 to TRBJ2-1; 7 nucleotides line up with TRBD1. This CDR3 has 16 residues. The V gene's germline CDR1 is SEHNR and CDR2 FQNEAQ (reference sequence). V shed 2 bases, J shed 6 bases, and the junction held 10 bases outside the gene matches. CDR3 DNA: TGTGCCAGCAGCTTAAGGAGACAGGGTGAAATCAATGAGCAGTTCTTC. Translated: CASSLRRQGEINEQFF.

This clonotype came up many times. CDR3 sequence: CSVGYGYTF. The CDR3 region has the DNA TGCAGCGTAGGCTATGGCTACACCTTC. This chain connects TRBV29-1 to TRBJ1-2; D call uncertain. The germline V gene encodes CDR1 SQVTM and CDR2 ANQGSEA. CDR3 length: 9 residues. The V end lost 6 bases, the J end lost 4 bases, and 3 bases lay between the germline ends.

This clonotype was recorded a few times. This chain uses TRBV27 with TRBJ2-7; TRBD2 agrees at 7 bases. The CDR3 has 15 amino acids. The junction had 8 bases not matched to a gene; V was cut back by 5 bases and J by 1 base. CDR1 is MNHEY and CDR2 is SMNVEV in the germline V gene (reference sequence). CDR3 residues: CASSPQTSRSYEQYF. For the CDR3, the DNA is TGTGCCAGCAGTCCCCAGACTAGCAGATCCTACGAGCAGTACTTC.

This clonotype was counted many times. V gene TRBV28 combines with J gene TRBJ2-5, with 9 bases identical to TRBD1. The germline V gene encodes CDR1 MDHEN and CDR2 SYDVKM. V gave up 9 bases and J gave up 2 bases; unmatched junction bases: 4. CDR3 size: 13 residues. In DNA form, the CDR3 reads TGTGCCAGTCCGGACAGGGGTCAAGAGACCCAGTACTTC. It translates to CASPDRGQETQYF.

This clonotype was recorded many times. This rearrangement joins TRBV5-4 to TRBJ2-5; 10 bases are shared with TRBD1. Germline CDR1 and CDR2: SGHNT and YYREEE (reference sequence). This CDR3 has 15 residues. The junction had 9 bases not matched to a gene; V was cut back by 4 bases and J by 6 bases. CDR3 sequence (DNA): TGTGCCAGCAGCGAGCAGACAGGGGGCAAGAAGACCCAGTACTTC. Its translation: CASSEQTGGKKTQYF.

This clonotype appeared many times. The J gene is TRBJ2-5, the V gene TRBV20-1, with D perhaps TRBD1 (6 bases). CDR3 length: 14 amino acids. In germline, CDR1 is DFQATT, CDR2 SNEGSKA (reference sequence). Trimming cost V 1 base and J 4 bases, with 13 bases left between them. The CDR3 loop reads CSARAVEGVETQYF. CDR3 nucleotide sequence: TGCAGTGCTAGAGCGGTTGAGGGGGTAGAGACCCAGTACTTC.

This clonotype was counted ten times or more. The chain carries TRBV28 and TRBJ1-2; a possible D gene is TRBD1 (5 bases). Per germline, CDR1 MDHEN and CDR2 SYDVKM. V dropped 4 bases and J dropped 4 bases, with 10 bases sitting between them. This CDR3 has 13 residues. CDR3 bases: TGTGCCAGCAGTTCCCCGGGGGTCTATGGCTACACCTTC. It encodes CASSSPGVYGYTF.

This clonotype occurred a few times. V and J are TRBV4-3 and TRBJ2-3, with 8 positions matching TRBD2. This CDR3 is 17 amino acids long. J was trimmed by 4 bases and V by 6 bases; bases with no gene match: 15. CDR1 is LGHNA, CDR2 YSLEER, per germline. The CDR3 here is CASRKQAAGAAPDTQYF. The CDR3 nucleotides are TGCGCCAGCAGAAAGCAGGCAGCGGGAGCTGCACCAGATACGCAGTATTTT.

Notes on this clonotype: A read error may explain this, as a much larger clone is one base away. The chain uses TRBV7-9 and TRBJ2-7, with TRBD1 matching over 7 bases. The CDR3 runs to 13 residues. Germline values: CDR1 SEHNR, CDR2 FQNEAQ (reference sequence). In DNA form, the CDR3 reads TGTGCCAGCAGCGTAGAGTACAGGGGCGAGCGGTACTTC. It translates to CASSVEYRGERYF.

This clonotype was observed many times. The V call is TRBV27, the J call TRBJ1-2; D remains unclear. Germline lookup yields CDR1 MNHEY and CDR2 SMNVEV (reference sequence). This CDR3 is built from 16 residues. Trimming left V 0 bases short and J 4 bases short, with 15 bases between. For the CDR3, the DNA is TGTGCCAGCAGTTTATCAATGCCGGACGCAGGCTATGGCTACACCTTC. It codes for CASSLSMPDAGYGYTF.

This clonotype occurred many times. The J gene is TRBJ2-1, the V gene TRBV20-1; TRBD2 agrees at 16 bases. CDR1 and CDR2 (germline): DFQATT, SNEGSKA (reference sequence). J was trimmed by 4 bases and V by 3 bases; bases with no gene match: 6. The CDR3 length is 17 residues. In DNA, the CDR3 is TGCAGTGCTAGCGTACAGGGACTAGCGGGAGGGTACAATGAGCAGTTCTTC. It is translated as CSASVQGLAGGYNEQFF.

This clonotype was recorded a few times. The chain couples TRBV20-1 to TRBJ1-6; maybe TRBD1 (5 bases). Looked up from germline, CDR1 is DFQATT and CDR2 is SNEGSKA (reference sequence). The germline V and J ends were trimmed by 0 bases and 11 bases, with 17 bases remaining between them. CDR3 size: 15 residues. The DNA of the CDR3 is TGCAGTGCTAGAGATTTCCCGCGGGGCTCTGCACCCCTCCACTTT. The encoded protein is CSARDFPRGSAPLHF.

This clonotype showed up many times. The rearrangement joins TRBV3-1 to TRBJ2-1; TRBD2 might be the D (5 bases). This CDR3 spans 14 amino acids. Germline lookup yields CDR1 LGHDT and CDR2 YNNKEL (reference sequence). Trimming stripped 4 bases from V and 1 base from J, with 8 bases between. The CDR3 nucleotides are TGTGCCAGCAGCCGTAGCGAGTCCTACAATGAGCAGTTCTTC. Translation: CASSRSESYNEQFF.

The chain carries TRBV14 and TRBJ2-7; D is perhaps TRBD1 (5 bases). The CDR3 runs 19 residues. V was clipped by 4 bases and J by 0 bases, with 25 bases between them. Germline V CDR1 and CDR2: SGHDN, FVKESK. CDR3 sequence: CASSPTVQGGTFSSYEQYF. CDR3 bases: TGTGCCAGCAGCCCAACGGTGCAGGGTGGTACTTTTAGCTCCTACGAGCAGTACTTC.

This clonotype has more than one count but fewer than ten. CDR3 in DNA: TGTGCCAGCAAGGTTAGTTGGCCAGGGGAATACGAGCAGTACTTC. It specifies CASKVSWPGEYEQYF. V gene TRBV2 combines with J gene TRBJ2-7; TRBD1 is a possible D gene (6 bases). Germline V gene data show CDR1 as SNHLY and CDR2 as FYNNEI. The CDR3 loop spans 15 amino acids. Trimming shortened V by 7 bases and J by 4 bases, and 20 bases separated the two germline ends.